Ten or more counts support the clone carrying this TCR beta chain. The data are from a study of regulatory T cells in long-lasting Graves disease. Trimming cost V 4 bases and J 8 bases; bases outside gene matches: 5. Germline CDR1 and CDR2: ENHRY and SYGVKD. CDR3 length equals 13 residues. Arm-PCR of CDR3 regions and iRepertoire HTBI primers were used to build TCR beta libraries. TCRdb processed the multiplex PCR reads anew with MiXCR; each CDR3 protein has one entry. In the table there are hundreds of thousands of distinct CDR3 sequences, approximately 15% of which are singletons. The time point was: newly diagnosed GD, antithyroid drugs for less than 3 months. From PBMCs, RNA was extracted and then used to make the TCR library. The source of the patients was an endocrinology department in Xi'an, China. These data were also reused for a study on T cells in Graves' hyperthyroidism and ophthalmopathy.

Specimen: peripheral blood mononuclear cells (PBMCs), collected at new diagnosis, from a patient treated with antithyroid drugs. This clonotype was sampled from a man in his forties with Graves disease. The rearrangement links TRBV10-3 to TRBJ1-2; 9 nucleotides agree with TRBD1. The CDR3 sequence: CAISGQGDGGYTF. The CDR3 region has the DNA TGTGCCATCAGTGGACAGGGGGATGGAGGCTACACCTTC.